The present T cell receptor beta chain was sequenced within a study of T cells in localized non-small cell lung cancer. The table lists this clone with a few counts. As yet, its antigen is unknown. In each case, adjacent lung free of atypia was taken at least 2 cm from the tumor margin. Trimming took 10 bases from V and 9 from J; bases not matched to a gene: 14. Germline loops: CDR1 MNHGY, CDR2 SAAAGT. CDR3 length: 14 amino acids. Findings of the study overall: Only one tumor region went through sequencing, so heterogeneity may still be there. Among the top 100 tumor clones, a median about 59 appeared in adjacent lung. Uninvolved adjacent lung showed the highest T cell clonality, exceeding tumor.

Repertoires were generated with immunoSEQ multiplex PCR, while TCRdb's copy carries only in-frame clones and drops some. The repertoire holds fewer than 1,300 clones, with around 24% as singletons. Sample: normal lung tissue next to the tumor, taken before any cancer treatment. The receptor's source is a woman aged 35 to 70 with stage I lung adenocarcinoma. The J gene is TRBJ2-1, the V gene TRBV6-8, with 8 positions matching TRBD2. In nucleotides, the CDR3 is TGTGCCATCAGGGGTAGCGGGGAAGGGCCTGAGCAGTTCTTC. Translating gives CAIRGSGEGPEQFF.